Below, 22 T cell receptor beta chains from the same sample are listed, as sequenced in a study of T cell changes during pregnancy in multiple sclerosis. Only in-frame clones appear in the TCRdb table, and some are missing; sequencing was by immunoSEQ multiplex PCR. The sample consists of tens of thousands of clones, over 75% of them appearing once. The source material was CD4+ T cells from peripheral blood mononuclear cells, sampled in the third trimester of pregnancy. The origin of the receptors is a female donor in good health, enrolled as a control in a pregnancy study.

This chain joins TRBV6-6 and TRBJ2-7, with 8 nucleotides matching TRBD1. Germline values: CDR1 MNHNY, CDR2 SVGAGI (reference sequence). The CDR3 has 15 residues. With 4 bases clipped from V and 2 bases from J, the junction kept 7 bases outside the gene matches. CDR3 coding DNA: TGTGCCAGCAGTTCACGACAGGGGACAACCTACGAGCAGTACTTC. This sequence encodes CASSSRQGTTYEQYF.

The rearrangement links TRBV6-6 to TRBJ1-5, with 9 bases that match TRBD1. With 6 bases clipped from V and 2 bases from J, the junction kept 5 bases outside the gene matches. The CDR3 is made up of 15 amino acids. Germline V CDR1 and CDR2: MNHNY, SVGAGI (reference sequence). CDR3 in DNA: TGTGCCAGCAGCTCGACAGGGGGTGGCAATCAGCCCCAGCATTTT. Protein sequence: CASSSTGGGNQPQHF.

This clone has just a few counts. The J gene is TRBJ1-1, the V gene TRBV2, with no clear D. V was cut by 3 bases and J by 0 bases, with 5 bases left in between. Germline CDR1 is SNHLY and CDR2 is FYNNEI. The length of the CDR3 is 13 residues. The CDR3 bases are TGTGCCAGCAGTGACGAGGTGAACACTGAAGCTTTCTTT. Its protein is CASSDEVNTEAFF.

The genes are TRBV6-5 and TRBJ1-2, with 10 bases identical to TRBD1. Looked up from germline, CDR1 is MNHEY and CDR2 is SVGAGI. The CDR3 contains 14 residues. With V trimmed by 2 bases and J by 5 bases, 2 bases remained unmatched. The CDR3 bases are TGTGCCAGCAGTTACGGGACAGGGGTTTATGGCTACACCTTC. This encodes CASSYGTGVYGYTF.

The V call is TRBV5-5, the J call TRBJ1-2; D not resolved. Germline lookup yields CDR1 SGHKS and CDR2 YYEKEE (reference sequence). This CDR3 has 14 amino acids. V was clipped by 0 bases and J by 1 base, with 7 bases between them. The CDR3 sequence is CASSLELLNYGYTF. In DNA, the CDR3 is TGTGCCAGCAGCTTGGAACTCCTTAACTATGGCTACACCTTC. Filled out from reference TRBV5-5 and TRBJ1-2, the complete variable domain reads DAGVTQSPTHLIKTRGQQVTLRCSPISGHKSVSWYQQVLGQGPQFIFQYYEKEERGRGNFPDRFSARQFPNYSSELNVNALLLGDSALYLCASSLELLNYGYTFGSGTRLTVV.

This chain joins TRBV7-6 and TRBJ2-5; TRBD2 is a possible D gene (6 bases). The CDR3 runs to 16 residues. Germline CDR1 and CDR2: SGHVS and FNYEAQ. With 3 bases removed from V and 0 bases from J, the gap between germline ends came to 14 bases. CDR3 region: CASSLGGLPYQETQYF. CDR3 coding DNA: TGTGCCAGCAGCTTGGGGGGACTTCCATACCAAGAGACCCAGTACTTC.

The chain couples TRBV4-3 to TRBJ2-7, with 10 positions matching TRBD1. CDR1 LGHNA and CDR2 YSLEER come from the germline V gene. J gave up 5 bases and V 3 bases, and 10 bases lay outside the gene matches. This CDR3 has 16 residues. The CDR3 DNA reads TGCGCCAGCAGCCAGGACACGGGACAGGGGAGCGACGAGCAGTACTTC. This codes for CASSQDTGQGSDEQYF.

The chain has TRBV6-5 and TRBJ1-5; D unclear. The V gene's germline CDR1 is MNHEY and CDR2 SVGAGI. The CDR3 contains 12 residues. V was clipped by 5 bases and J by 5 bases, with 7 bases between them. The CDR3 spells CASSGPYQPQHF. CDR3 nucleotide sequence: TGTGCCAGCAGTGGGCCCTATCAGCCCCAGCATTTT.

The CDR3 protein is CASSYPGQGSDTEAFF. CDR3 bases: TGTGCCAGCAGCTACCCGGGACAGGGATCGGACACTGAAGCTTTCTTT. This rearrangement joins TRBV7-2 to TRBJ1-1, with 9 bases that match TRBD1. Trimming removed 4 bases from V and 3 bases from J; junction bases left unmatched: 9. The CDR3 is made up of 16 amino acids. CDR1 and CDR2 (germline): SGHTA, FQGNSA.

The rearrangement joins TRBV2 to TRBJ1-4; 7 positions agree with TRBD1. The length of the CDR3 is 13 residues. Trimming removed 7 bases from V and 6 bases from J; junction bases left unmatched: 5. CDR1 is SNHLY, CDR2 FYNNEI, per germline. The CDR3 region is CASNLQGHEKLFF. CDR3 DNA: TGTGCCAGCAACCTACAGGGGCATGAAAAACTGTTTTTT.

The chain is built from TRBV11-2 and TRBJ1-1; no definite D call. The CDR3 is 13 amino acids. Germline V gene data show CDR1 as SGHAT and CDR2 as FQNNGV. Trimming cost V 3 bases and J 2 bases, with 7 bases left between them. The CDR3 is CASSFLVNTEAFF. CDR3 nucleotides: TGTGCCAGCAGCTTTCTCGTAAACACTGAAGCTTTCTTT.

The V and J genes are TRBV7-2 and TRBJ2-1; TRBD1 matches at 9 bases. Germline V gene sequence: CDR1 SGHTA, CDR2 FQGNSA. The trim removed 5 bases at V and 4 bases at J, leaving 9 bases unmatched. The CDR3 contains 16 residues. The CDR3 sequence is CASSPRTGAGYNEQFF. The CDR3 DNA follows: TGTGCCAGCAGCCCCCGGACAGGGGCAGGATACAATGAGCAGTTCTTC.

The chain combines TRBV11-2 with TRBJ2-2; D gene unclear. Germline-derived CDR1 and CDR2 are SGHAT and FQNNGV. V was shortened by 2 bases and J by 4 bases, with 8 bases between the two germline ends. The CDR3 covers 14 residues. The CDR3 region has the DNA TGTGCCAGCAGCTTACGCAGAGGCACCGGGGAGCTGTTTTTT. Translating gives CASSLRRGTGELFF.

CDR3 residues: CAISATGPGGGYTF. As DNA, the CDR3 is TGTGCCATCAGTGCCACCGGCCCGGGTGGGGGCTACACCTTC. The J gene is TRBJ1-2, the V gene TRBV10-3; D unresolved. V gave up 4 bases and J gave up 8 bases, with 17 bases separating them. The CDR3 is made up of 14 amino acids. CDR1 is ENHRY and CDR2 is SYGVKD in the germline V gene.

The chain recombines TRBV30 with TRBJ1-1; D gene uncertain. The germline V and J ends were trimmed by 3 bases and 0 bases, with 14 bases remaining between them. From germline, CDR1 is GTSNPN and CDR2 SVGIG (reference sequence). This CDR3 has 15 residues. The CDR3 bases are TGTGCCTGGAGGACGGGGTCCACTGTGAACACTGAAGCTTTCTTT. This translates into CAWRTGSTVNTEAFF. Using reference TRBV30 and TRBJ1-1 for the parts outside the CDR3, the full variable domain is SQTIHQWPATLVQPVGSPLSLECTVEGTSNPNLYWYRQAAGRGLQLLFYSVGIGQISSEVPQNLSASRPQDRQFILSSKKLLLSDSGFYLCAWRTGSTVNTEAFFGQGTRLTVV.

The CDR3 spells CASSILQKNTEAFF. CDR3 bases: TGTGCCAGTAGTATCTTACAGAAGAACACTGAAGCTTTCTTT. The chain carries TRBV19 and TRBJ1-1, with D uncertain. This CDR3 contains 14 residues. CDR1 and CDR2 from the germline V gene are LNHDA and SQIVND (reference sequence). Between the trimmed V and J ends, which lost 3 bases and 1 base, there was a span of 9 bases.

Written as DNA, the CDR3 is TGTGCCATCCACGAGATGACAGCTAACTATGGCTACACCTTC. It encodes CAIHEMTANYGYTF. The chain links TRBV6-6 to TRBJ1-2, with TRBD1 as a possible D gene (5 bases). The germline CDR1 and CDR2 sequences are MNHNY and SVGAGI (reference sequence). The V end was cut by 10 bases, the J end by 0 bases, with 15 bases between. The CDR3 sequence is 14 residues long.

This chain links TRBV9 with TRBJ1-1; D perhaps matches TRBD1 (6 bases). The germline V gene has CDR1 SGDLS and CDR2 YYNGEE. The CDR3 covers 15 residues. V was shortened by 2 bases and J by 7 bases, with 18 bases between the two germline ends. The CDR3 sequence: CASSVGGAGSNEAFF. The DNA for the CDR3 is TGTGCCAGCAGCGTTGGGGGGGCCGGGTCTAATGAAGCTTTCTTT.

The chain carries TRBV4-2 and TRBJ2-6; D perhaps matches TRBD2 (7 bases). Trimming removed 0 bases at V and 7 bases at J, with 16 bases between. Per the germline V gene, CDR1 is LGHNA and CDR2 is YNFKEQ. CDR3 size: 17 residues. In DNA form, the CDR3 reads TGTGCCAGCAGCCAAGAAGGGGGGGCCAACCCCGCCAACGTCCTGACTTTC. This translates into CASSQEGGANPANVLTF.

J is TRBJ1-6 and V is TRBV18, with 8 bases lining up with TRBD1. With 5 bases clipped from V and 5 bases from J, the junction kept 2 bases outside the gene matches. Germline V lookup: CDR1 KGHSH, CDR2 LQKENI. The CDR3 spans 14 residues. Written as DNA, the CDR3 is TGTGCCAGCTCAGGACAGGGTAATAATTCACCCCTCCACTTT. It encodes CASSGQGNNSPLHF.

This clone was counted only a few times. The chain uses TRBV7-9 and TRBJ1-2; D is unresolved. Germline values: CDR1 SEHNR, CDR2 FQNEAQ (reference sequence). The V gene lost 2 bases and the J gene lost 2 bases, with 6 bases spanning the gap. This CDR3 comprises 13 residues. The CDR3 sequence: CASSLSVNYGYTF. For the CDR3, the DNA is TGTGCCAGCAGCTTATCGGTGAACTATGGCTACACCTTC.

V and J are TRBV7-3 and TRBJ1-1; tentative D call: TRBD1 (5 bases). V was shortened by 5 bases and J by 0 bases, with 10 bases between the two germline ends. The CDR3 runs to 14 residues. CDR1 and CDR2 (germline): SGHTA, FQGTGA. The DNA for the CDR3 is TGTGCCAGCAGCCTGACAGCCATGAACACTGAAGCTTTCTTT. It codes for CASSLTAMNTEAFF.